This T cell receptor beta chain was observed in a study of cytomegalovirus exposure and HLA in healthy donors. The study, taken as a whole, reports: In a later analysis, compared with equally common non-associated chains, HLA-associated beta chains were more expanded. Across donors, most TCRs were seen rarely, yet some public ones were widespread. Testing in vitro showed a few CMV-associated chains specific for CMV antigens.

PCR involved 60 Vbeta and 13 Jbeta primers. Source study methods: Later, an analysis found about 77 million unique TCR beta chains, and around 12 million of these were shared. Repertoires were generated with immunoSEQ multiplex PCR, while TCRdb's copy carries only in-frame clones and drops some. The V and J calls and clone size were taken over from that table, and D and trimming were inferred from the DNA. The data show about 73,000 clones, 60% to 75% seen once. Note on this clone: Antigen: not known.

V lost 0 bases, J lost 5 bases, and 8 bases lay in between. The CDR3 consists of 13 residues. Germline CDR1 is SEHNR and CDR2 is FQNEAQ (reference sequence). Sequenced: PBMCs. The receptor was isolated from a man between 65 and 79 years old in good health and CMV-seronegative. The chain employs TRBV7-9 and TRBJ2-7; D gene uncertain. The chain's CDR3 is CASSLAGANEQYF. CDR3 bases: TGTGCCAGCAGCTTAGCGGGCGCAAACGAGCAGTACTTC.